This TCR beta chain was retrieved from a study of cytomegalovirus exposure and HLA in healthy donors (dated by TCRdb to about 2017). About the full investigation: An earlier analysis of about 530 of the donors reported approximately 280 Gb of sequence data and 95 million to 130 million unique TCR beta sequences obtained from roughly 180 million T cells. Using immunosequencing, the study profiled T cell repertoires from fewer than 700 subjects and related those repertoires to cytomegalovirus serostatus. Typing coverage varied by locus: about 620-630 donors for A, B, C, DRB1 and DQB1; roughly 510 for DQA1; 600 to 610 for DPA1; under 490 for DPB1. Donor age, sex, ethnicity and CMV serostatus were collected together with the repertoire data. An earlier analysis of 587 of the donors used high-throughput TCR beta sequencing to judge whether each TCR beta V gene segment behaved as functional or pseudogenic. Along with the roughly 700-subject first cohort, a separate validation cohort of some 130 different subjects was used. The study was designed to test whether signatures of past pathogen exposure could be identified by cataloging public T cell receptors. Rather than drawing on any new phenotypic data, the later analysis identified candidate immune exposures from TCR beta sequences and the way those sequences occurred across donors. An early release covering roughly 600 HLA-typed donors comprised approximately 290 gigabases of sequencing data and some 79 million unique TCR sequences. Because of strong linkage in the cohort, five DR-DQ haplotypes were treated as single units for association and clustering. To predict cytomegalovirus infection status, the study combined high-throughput TCR immunosequencing, statistical association of individual TCRs with disease status, and machine learning. In a later genetic analysis, genome-wide SNP genotypes for 398 of the 666 donors were used, and that subset was treated as a discovery cohort. Across roughly 420 genotyped donors of the cohort, an average of 235,054 unique TCR beta nucleotide sequences per donor were sequenced, and about a sixth of those sequences were non-productive. In a later analysis, previously published TCR beta repertoires from fewer than 750 donors were re-analyzed and high-resolution HLA genotyping was added so that TCR occurrence patterns could be studied. Class I and class II HLA loci were covered by the typing at four-digit resolution. Every repertoire in the discovery cohort had been generated on one and the same sequencing platform. Of the 398 genotyped donors, about 80% fell in the genetic ancestry cluster associated with self-reported Caucasian donors.

Preparation of the library involved the immunoSEQ multiplex PCR assay. For the multiplex PCR, a mixture combining 60 forward primers for TCR Vbeta segments and 13 reverse primers for TCR Jbeta segments was used. A multiplex PCR assay on genomic DNA amplified the CDR3 region of rearranged TCR beta genes. The amplified TCR beta libraries were sequenced on the Illumina HiSeq System as 87-base-pair reads. From the authors' description of their analysis: Across the 640 or so repertoires, a later analysis counted approximately 83 million unique TCR beta chains, roughly 11 million of which were shared by at least two donors. A nearest-neighbor algorithm error-corrected the raw reads and collapsed the reads into unique sequences, merging closely related sequences to remove PCR and sequencing errors. Alignment of CDR3 sequences to IMGT reference sequences was used to assign V, D and J gene segments. Each retained sequence needed at least a six-nucleotide match to both a V gene segment and a J gene segment. Rearrangements were called productive when the CDR3 lacked stop codons and stayed in frame with V and J; all others were non-productive. CDR3 was defined by IMGT convention, running from the second conserved V-encoded cysteine to the conserved J-encoded phenylalanine. In an earlier analysis of 587 of the donors, sequences lacking an unambiguous match to a single V gene segment were excluded. An earlier analysis of 587 of the donors classified V segments as functional when productive rearrangements were above 56.7% and as segregating when the standard deviation between donors was above 5%. To diagnose cytomegalovirus status from the catalog of TCR beta chain sequences, a statistical classification framework was built. V and J gene assignment, in a later analysis, came from comparing TCR nucleotide sequences with IMGT/GENE-DB human TR gene sequences. A later analysis assigned CDR3 sequences and most-parsimonious VDJ recombination scenarios with the TCRdist pipeline. In a later analysis, each TCR beta chain was defined by its CDR3 amino acid sequence together with its V-gene family, and reads lacking a unique V-gene family were excluded. A later analysis removed several hundred highly shared, low-generation-probability nucleotide sequences to deal with suspected cross-contamination and a sequencing artifact. For each public chain, a later analysis derived a clonal expansion index from normalized ranks of inferred template counts within each repertoire. Generation probabilities in a later analysis came from a VDJ recombination model fitted to out-of-frame rearrangements, and those results were checked against IGoR. Hypergeometric tests were used in a later analysis to score TCR-TCR, TCR-HLA and TCR-CMV co-occurrence, with a repertoire-size bias correction applied to the TCR pairs. In a later analysis, false discovery rates were estimated by permuting HLA or CMV assignments 20 times. In a later analysis, co-occurring TCRs were grouped using DBSCAN, and TCRdist sequence similarity was added for clustering within HLA-allele-positive subsets. Repertoires with fewer than 30,000 or more than 120,000 public chains, plus five repertoires with anomalous nucleotide sharing, were excluded from co-occurrence clustering. TCRdb carries this immuneACCESS record with in-frame sequences only. Its versions omit some clonotypes, under half of them owing to an unresolved V gene in the studies checked, with the rest unexplained. V and J calls and clone size are as listed in that table; D and trimming were resolved from the DNA. In all, the sample holds 90,000 to 100,000 clones, and about 80% of those were seen once. The ten most abundant clones make up around 15% of the sample.

What the research found in general, with its limitations: The authors suggested that the approach could potentially be extended to other disease states and immunological phenotypes. Three of the identified cytomegalovirus-associated TCR beta chains were confirmed in vitro to be specific for cytomegalovirus antigens. A later analysis found that TCR association rates varied across HLA loci, with DRB1 alleles showing the most associated TCRs and HLA-C alleles the fewest. Broadly in line with IMGT annotations, most TCR beta V segments showed up in productive rearrangements about 87% or about 30% of the time in an earlier analysis of around 550 of the donors. Linkage disequilibrium might explain the correlated functional status among segregating V segments, but an unknown experimental factor could not be excluded. About 15 rarely observed V segments, including chromosome 9 orphons, were excluded from the earlier analysis of several hundred of the donors because counts were too low. Presence/absence analyses assumed roughly uniform sequencing depth across donors, an assumption that may not hold. A later genetic analysis associated a missense DCLRE1C variant with V-gene and J-gene trimming of TCR beta chains, and an independent cohort replicated the association. According to a later analysis, parvovirus B19, influenza, CMV and Epstein-Barr virus appeared linked to several top co-occurrence clusters. A later genetic analysis reported fewer N-insertions in productive TCRs among donors in an Asian-associated ancestry cluster than the approximately 700-donor mean. Most CMV-associated TCR beta chains appeared to be HLA-restricted in a later analysis, and the HLA associations seemed to be driven largely by CMV exposure. The cohort was sequenced for TCR beta chains only, and without alpha or paired-chain data the features that could be detected were limited. HLA typing was unavailable for some donors at each locus, so association tests used only the typed subset. A further reported finding was that TCR beta sequences accurately predicted the HLA-A and HLA-B alleles for most subjects in the first cohort. Immune exposure information for the cohort was limited to CMV serostatus. A later analysis associated roughly 17,000 TCR beta sequences with specific HLA alleles at a false discovery rate of 0.05. Across donors, most TCR sequences were observed very rarely, whereas some public TCRs were present in many individuals. The study gave a list of about 160 TCR beta chains associated with cytomegalovirus. Cytomegalovirus status was reported to be diagnosed by the classifier with high specificity and sensitivity in both the original and validation cohorts. A cluster of highly shared sequence variants was judged likely to be a technical artifact of the sequencing pipeline. Strong co-occurrence of HLA alleles, especially DR and DQ, made assigning TCR associations to individual alleles difficult. In a later analysis, HLA-associated TCR beta chains were found to be more clonally expanded and to have lower generation probabilities than equally common non-associated chains.

On this clone: Its binding antigen is unknown. No base-level quality is on record; no much larger clone is a single base apart.

In total, just over 650 healthy bone marrow donors made up the cohort. Cohort members were all nominally healthy when sampled, although unrecorded immune exposures were likely present. The donor tested CMV seropositive, placing the donor among the 250 to 300 seropositive members of the cohort. A peripheral blood sample was provided by each donor, and peripheral blood mononuclear cells were used for TCR beta sequencing. The Qiagen DNeasy Blood Extraction Kit was used to extract genomic DNA from the blood cell samples. The clonotype comes from a man aged 55 to 70 in good health and CMV-seropositive. The sequencing input was PBMCs.

The sequence in DNA is TGTGCCAGCAGTTACTCGAGGGCCTACGAGCAGTACTTC. It codes for CASSYSRAYEQYF. The sequence joins TRBV6-5 to TRBJ2-7, and the D gene may be TRBD2, 5 bases matching. CDR3 length: 13 amino acids, cysteine to phenylalanine. The kept DNA is CDR3 alone, 39 bases in frame from the first base. V is shortened by 0 bases, J by 2 bases, and the region joining them spans 5 bases. In the germline V gene, CDR1 corresponds to MNHEY and CDR2 to SVGAGI.